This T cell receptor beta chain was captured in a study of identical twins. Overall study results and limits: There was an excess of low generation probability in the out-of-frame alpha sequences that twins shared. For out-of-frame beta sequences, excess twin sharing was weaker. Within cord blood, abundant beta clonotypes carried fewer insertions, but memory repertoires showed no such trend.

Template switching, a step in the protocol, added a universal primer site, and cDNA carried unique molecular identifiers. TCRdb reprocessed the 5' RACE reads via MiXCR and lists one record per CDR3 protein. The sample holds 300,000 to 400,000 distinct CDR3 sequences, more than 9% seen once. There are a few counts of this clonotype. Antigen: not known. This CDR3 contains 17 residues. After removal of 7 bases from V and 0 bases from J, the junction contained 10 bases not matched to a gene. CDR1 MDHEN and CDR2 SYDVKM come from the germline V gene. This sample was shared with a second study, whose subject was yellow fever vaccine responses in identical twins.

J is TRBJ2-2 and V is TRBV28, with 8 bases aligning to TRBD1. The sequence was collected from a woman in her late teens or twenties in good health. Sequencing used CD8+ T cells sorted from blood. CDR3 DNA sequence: TGTGCCAGCACCCCTGACAGGGGCCCTGCGAACACCGGGGAGCTGTTTTTT. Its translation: CASTPDRGPANTGELFF. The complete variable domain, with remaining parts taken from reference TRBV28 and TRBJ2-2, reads DVKVTQSSRYLVKRTGEKVFLECVQDMDHENMFWYRQDPGLGLRLIYFSYDVKMKEKGDIPEGYSVSREKKERFSLILESASTNQTSMYLCASTPDRGPANTGELFFGEGSRLTVL.